The 21 T cell receptor beta chains in this list originate from one sample, sequenced in a study of tumor-infiltrating lymphocytes in primary liver carcinoma. The tissue used was unsorted bulk material of 20-30 mg. RNA and DNA were co-extracted from it with the AllPrep DNA/RNA mini kit. With around 520 ng total RNA as template and a constant-region primer, TCR beta cDNA was made. Sequencing libraries for TCR beta derived from three nested multiplex PCR rounds that used slightly modified ARM-PCR. Researchers ran the first two PCR rounds for around 10 cycles each with TRBV1-TRBV30 forward primers and a C-beta reverse primer. Each CDR3 protein gets one entry after TCRdb re-called the multiplex PCR reads with MiXCR. The data hold about 210,000 distinct CDR3 sequences, with about 82% observed a single time. Sequencing was carried out using tumor tissue from primary liver carcinoma. The receptor source for this set is a man between 40 and 49 years old with primary liver carcinoma and hepatitis B virus infection.

The chain recombines TRBV29-1 with TRBJ2-7; 7 bases agree with TRBD1. Trimming removed 6 bases from V and 8 bases from J; junction bases left unmatched: 16. Germline assignment: CDR1 SQVTM and CDR2 ANQGSEA. The CDR3 is 14 amino acids. CDR3 protein: CSVSDRVDQVQQYF. In nucleotides, the CDR3 is TGCAGCGTCTCAGACAGGGTGGATCAGGTTCAGCAGTACTTC.

About this clonotype: This clone may be a read error of a much larger clone one base away. The gene calls are TRBV11-2 and TRBJ2-3; tentatively, D is TRBD2 (7 bases). With 5 bases removed from V and 9 bases from J, the gap between germline ends came to 21 bases. In germline, CDR1 is SGHAT, CDR2 FQNNGV. The CDR3 covers 15 residues. The CDR3 DNA is TGTGCCAGCAGCCTAAAAGGGGTGCGCGGGGGCACGCAGTATTTT. The encoded protein is CASSLKGVRGGTQYF. The full variable domain, with the rest looked up from reference TRBV11-2 and TRBJ2-3, is EAGVAQSPRYKIIEKRQSVAFWCNPISGHATLYWYQQILGQGPKLLIQFQNNGVVDDSQLPKDRFSAERLKGVDSTLKIQPAKLEDSAVYLCASSLKGVRGGTQYFGPGTRLTVL.

As regards this clonotype: One end of the junction varies from germline; a read error may be responsible. The chain links TRBV11-2 to TRBJ2-3; D remains unclear. This CDR3 contains 12 residues. Germline CDR1 and CDR2: SGHAT and FQNNGV. CDR3 nucleotides: TGTGCCGGCAGCGCGGTTCGGATTACGCAGTGTTTT. This sequence encodes CAGSAVRITQCF.

As regards this clonotype: The junction does not match germline at one end; this may be a read error. The gene calls are TRBV12-3 or TRBV12-4 and TRBJ2-7, with D perhaps matching TRBD1 (6 bases). This CDR3 spans 14 amino acids. For the CDR3, the DNA is TGTGTCAGCAGTCCCAGACAGGTCTCCTACGAGCAGTATTTC. Translated, it gives CVSSPRQVSYEQYF.

A word on this clonotype: Germline and junction disagree at one end, which may indicate a read error. The chain employs TRBV6-5 and TRBJ1-1; D is uncertain. This CDR3 is 16 amino acids long. The germline V gene encodes CDR1 MNHEY and CDR2 SVGAGI. CDR3 DNA: TGTGCCAGCAGTTACGATGCAGTGTCCTTGAAAACTGAAGCTTTCTTT. Translating it yields CASSYDAVSLKTEAFF.

This clonotype was found once. Since the CDR3 does not end with the conserved phenylalanine or tryptophan, this likely comes from a read error. The rearrangement uses TRBV11-1 and TRBJ1-6, with D possibly TRBD1 on 5 matching bases. The CDR3 loop spans 13 amino acids. Germline CDR1 is SGHAT and CDR2 is FQDESV (reference sequence). The CDR3 DNA follows: TGTGCCGGCAGCCGGACACTGGCTTCACCCCTCCACGTT. Translation: CAGSRTLASPLHV.

Concerning this clonotype: Possible read error: a much larger clone is one base away. For the CDR3, the DNA is TGCGCCAGCAGCTCGGACGCCGTTAGCGGGAGTCGGCGTGAGCAGTTCTTC. Translation: CASSSDAVSGSRREQFF. The chain couples TRBV5-1 to TRBJ2-1, with TRBD2 matching over 9 bases. CDR3 length: 17 residues. Germline V CDR1 and CDR2: SGHRS, YFSETQ. Trimming took 3 bases from V and 9 from J; bases not matched to a gene: 16.

For this clonotype: At one end, the junction sequence differs from germline, possibly due to a read error. This chain uses TRBV29-1 with TRBJ1-2, with a tentative D call TRBD1 (5 bases). Per the germline V gene, CDR1 is SQVTM and CDR2 is ANQGSEA. This CDR3 contains 18 residues. The CDR3 loop is CNVGASTGTQVANYGYTF. DNA of the CDR3: TGTAACGTTGGGGCATCAACAGGAACTCAAGTGGCTAACTATGGCTACACCTTC.

The V and J genes are TRBV4-1 and TRBJ2-1; D not resolved. This CDR3 comprises 16 residues. CDR1 and CDR2 from the germline V gene are MGHRA and YSYEKL. V lost 0 bases to trimming and J lost 4 bases, with 13 bases between them. The CDR3 reads CASSQETPTGYNEQFF. The CDR3 DNA reads as TGCGCCAGCAGCCAAGAGACCCCGACTGGGTACAATGAGCAGTTCTTC.

On this clonotype itself: One end of the junction fails to match germline, which may point to a read error. The V gene is TRBV5-5, the J gene TRBJ2-5, with D perhaps matching TRBD2 (5 bases). The CDR3 covers 17 residues. Germline CDR1 reads SGHKS; CDR2 reads YYEKEE (reference sequence). CDR3 DNA sequence: TGTGTCAGCAGCTTTCGACTACGAGGAAACCTGGGTGAGACCCAGTACTTC. Residues: CVSSFRLRGNLGETQYF.

Remarks on this clonotype: At one end the junction does not follow the germline gene, possibly because of a read error. The chain links TRBV5-1 to TRBJ2-3; D might be TRBD1 or TRBD2, each matching 6 bases. The CDR3 loop spans 16 amino acids. Germline loops: CDR1 SGHRS, CDR2 YFSETQ. This CDR3 is CASSVPTGTVTDTQFF. CDR3 bases: TGCGCCAGCAGCGTTCCTACAGGGACTGTCACAGATACGCAGTTTTTT.

Turning to this clonotype: At one boundary the junction diverges from the germline segment, which might be a read error. The rearrangement joins TRBV12-3 or TRBV12-4 to TRBJ1-5; D may be TRBD1 (5 bases). The CDR3 consists of 13 residues. This CDR3 is CANSPGAEQPQLF. In DNA, the CDR3 is TGTGCCAACAGTCCCGGGGCAGAGCAGCCCCAGCTTTTT.

Concerning this clonotype: Its ends do not fully match the called genes, so a read error is possible. Written as DNA, the CDR3 is TGTCCCAGCAGCTTAGGGGCTAGCGGACAAGAGACCCAATATTTC. Protein: CPSSLGASGQETQYF. The chain employs TRBV11-2 and TRBJ2-5; 7 bases are a match to TRBD2. The CDR3 is made up of 15 amino acids. Germline assignment: CDR1 SGHAT and CDR2 FQNNGV.

A word on this clonotype: The junction does not match germline at one end; this may be a read error. The chain uses TRBV6-2 or TRBV6-3 and TRBJ2-1, with 7 bases matching TRBD2. Germline CDR1 and CDR2: MNHEY and SVGEGT. The CDR3 is made up of 15 amino acids. The CDR3 nucleotides are TGTGCCAGAAGCTTACTCGATAGGGACTACAAAGAGCAGTTCTTC. Protein: CARSLLDRDYKEQFF.

As to this clonotype: The CDR3 does not end in the conserved phenylalanine or tryptophan, so this is likely a read error. The chain couples TRBV4-2 to TRBJ2-5, with D unresolved. The CDR3 is 15 residues long. Germline CDR1 reads LGHNA; CDR2 reads YNFKEQ. The CDR3 sequence is CASNQDMGSVETQYS. For the CDR3, the DNA is TGTGCCAGCAACCAAGACATGGGATCGGTGGAGACCCAGTACTCC.

The rearrangement links TRBV6-1 to TRBJ2-7; D might be TRBD2 (6 bases). CDR3 length: 13 residues. Per germline, CDR1 MNHNS and CDR2 SASEGT. V lost 3 bases to trimming and J lost 9 bases, with 15 bases between them. As DNA, the CDR3 is TGTGCCAGCAGTGAGCGGGATGCATGCGGGCAGTACTTC. Translated: CASSERDACGQYF.

On this clonotype itself: Germline and junction disagree at one end, which may indicate a read error. The genes are TRBV6-9 and TRBJ2-2; perhaps TRBD2 as D (6 bases). This CDR3 spans 13 amino acids. The germline CDR1 and CDR2 sequences are MNHGY and SVAAGI. The chain's CDR3 is CASARVDTGGLFF. In DNA form, the CDR3 reads TGTGCCAGTGCCAGGGTGGACACCGGGGGGCTGTTTTTT.

Of note for this clonotype: The final CDR3 position lacks the conserved phenylalanine or tryptophan, pointing to a likely read error. The chain couples TRBV6-1 to TRBJ2-3; D gene unclear. This CDR3 contains 15 residues. Germline V CDR1 and CDR2: MNHNS, SASEGT. CDR3 coding DNA: TGTGCCTGCAGTGAAAACTTCCAAGTCACAGATACGCAGTATTAT. It translates to CACSENFQVTDTQYY.

As concerns this clonotype: One end of the junction fails to match germline, which may point to a read error. The chain links TRBV6-6 to TRBJ2-1; 12 nucleotides agree with TRBD2. Germline V CDR1 and CDR2: MNHNY, SVGAGI (reference sequence). The CDR3 runs to 19 residues. This chain's CDR3 is CASSYSLAGGSSSYDEQYF. The CDR3 nucleotides read TGTGCCAGCAGTTACTCACTAGCGGGAGGATCGAGCTCCTACGATGAGCAATACTTC.

In regard to this clonotype: At one boundary the junction diverges from the germline segment, which might be a read error. This rearrangement joins TRBV4-3 to TRBJ2-5, with 11 bases matching TRBD2. This CDR3 spans 17 amino acids. The germline gives CDR1 LGHNA, CDR2 YSLEER. CDR3 loop: CANSQAASGRTGDTQYF. In DNA, the CDR3 is TGCGCCAACAGCCAAGCGGCTAGCGGGAGGACTGGTGATACGCAGTACTTC.

About this clonotype itself: In this CDR3 the conserved last residue, phenylalanine or tryptophan, is missing, so a read error is likely. The limits of the CDR3 on the DNA are not certain, so only TCRdb's listed CDR3 is given. The V gene is TRBV11-2, the J gene TRBJ2-7. Termini included, the CDR3 measures 12 amino acids. Germline V CDR1 and CDR2: SGHAT, FQNNGV. CDR3 sequence: CASSLAIGEQNS.